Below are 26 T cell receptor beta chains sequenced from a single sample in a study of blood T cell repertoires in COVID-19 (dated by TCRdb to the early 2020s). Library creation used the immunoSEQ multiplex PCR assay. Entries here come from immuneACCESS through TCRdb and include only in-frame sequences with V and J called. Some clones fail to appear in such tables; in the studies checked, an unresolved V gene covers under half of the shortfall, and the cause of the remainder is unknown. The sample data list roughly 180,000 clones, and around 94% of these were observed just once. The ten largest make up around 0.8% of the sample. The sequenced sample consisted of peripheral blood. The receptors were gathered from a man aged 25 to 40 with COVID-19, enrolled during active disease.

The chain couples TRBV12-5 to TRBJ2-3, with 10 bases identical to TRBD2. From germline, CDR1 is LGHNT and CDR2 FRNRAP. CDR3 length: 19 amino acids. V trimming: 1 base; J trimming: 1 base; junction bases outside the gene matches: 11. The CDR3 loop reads CASGLAFLAGAMGTDTQYF. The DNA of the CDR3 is TGTGCTAGTGGTTTGGCCTTTCTAGCGGGGGCCATGGGCACAGATACGCAGTATTTT.

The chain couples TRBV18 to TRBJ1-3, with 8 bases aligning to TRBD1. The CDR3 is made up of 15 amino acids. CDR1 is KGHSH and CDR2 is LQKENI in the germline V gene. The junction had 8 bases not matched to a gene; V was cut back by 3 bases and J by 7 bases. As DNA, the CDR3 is TGTGCCAGCTCACCTTCGGAGCAGGGGGCTAACACCATATATTTT. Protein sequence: CASSPSEQGANTIYF.

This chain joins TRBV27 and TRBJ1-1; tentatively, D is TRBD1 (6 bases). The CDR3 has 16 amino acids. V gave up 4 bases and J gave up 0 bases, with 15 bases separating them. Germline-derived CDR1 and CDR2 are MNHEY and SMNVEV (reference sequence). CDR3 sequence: CASSSVRGKMNTEAFF. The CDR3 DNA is TGTGCCAGCAGTTCGGTCAGGGGAAAGATGAACACTGAAGCTTTCTTT.

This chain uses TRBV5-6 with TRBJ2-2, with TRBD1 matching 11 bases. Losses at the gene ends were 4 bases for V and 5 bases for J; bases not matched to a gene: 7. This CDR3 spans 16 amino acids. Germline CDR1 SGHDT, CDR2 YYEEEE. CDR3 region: CASSMDRGLGTGELFF. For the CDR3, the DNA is TGTGCCAGCAGCATGGACAGGGGGCTAGGTACCGGGGAGCTGTTTTTT.

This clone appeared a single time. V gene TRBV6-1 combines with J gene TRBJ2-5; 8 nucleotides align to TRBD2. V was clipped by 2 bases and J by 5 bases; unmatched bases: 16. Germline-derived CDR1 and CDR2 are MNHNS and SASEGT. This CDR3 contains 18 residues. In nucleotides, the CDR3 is TGTGCCAGCAGTGAACAGTTTAGTGGTAGCGGGGAGTCGGAGACCCAGTACTTC. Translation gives CASSEQFSGSGESETQYF.

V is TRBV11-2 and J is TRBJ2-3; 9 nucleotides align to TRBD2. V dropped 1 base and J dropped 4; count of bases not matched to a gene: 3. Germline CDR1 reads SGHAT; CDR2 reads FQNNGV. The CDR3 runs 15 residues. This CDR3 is CASSLVAGAADTQYF. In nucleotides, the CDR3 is TGTGCCAGCAGCTTAGTAGCGGGGGCGGCAGATACGCAGTATTTT.

In nucleotides, the CDR3 is TGCGCCAGCAGCTTGGTTGGATCGGGACTAGGGGTTTTCGAGCAGTACTTC. Translated: CASSLVGSGLGVFEQYF. The chain couples TRBV5-1 to TRBJ2-7, with 8 bases matching TRBD2. Germline values: CDR1 SGHRS, CDR2 YFSETQ. The trim removed 0 bases at V and 6 bases at J, leaving 14 bases unmatched. The CDR3 has 17 amino acids.

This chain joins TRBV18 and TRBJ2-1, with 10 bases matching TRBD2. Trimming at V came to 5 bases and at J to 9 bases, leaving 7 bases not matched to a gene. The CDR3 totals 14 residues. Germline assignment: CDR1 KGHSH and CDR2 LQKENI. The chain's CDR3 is CASSATSGEAEQFF. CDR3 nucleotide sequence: TGTGCCAGCTCAGCCACTAGCGGGGAGGCTGAGCAGTTCTTC.

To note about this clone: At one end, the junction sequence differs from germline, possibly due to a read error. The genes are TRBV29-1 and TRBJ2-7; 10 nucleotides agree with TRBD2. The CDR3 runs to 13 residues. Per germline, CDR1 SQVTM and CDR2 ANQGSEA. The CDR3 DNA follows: TGCAGCCCTCTAGCGGGAGCGCCCTACGAGCAGTGCTTC. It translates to CSPLAGAPYEQCF.

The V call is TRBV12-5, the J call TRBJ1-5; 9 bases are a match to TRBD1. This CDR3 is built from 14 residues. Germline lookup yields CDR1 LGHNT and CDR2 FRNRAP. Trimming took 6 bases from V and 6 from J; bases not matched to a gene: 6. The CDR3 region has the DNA TGTGCTAGTGGCCTGACAGGGGGTGGTCAGCCCCAGCATTTT. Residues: CASGLTGGGQPQHF. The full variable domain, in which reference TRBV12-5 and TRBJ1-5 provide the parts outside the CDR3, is DARVTQTPRHKVTEMGQEVTMRCQPILGHNTVFWYRQTMMQGLELLAYFRNRAPLDDSGMPKDRFSAEMPDATLATLKIQPSEPRDSAVYFCASGLTGGGQPQHFGDGTRLSIL.

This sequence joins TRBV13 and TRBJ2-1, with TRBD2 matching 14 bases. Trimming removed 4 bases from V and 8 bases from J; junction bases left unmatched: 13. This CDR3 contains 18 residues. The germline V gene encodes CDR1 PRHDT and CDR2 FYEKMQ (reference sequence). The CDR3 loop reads CASSSLSFGLAGGDEQFF. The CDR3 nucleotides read TGTGCCAGCAGCTCCTTATCTTTCGGACTAGCGGGGGGTGATGAGCAGTTCTTC. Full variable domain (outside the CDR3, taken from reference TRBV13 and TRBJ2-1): AAGVIQSPRHLIKEKRETATLKCYPIPRHDTVYWYQQGPGQDPQFLISFYEKMQSDKGSIPDRFSAQQFSDYHSELNMSSLELGDSALYFCASSSLSFGLAGGDEQFFGPGTRLTVL.

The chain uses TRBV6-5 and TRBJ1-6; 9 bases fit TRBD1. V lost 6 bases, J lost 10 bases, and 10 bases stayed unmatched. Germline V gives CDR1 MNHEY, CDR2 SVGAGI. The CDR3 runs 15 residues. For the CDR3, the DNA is TGTGCCAGCAGGAATCCGGGACAGGGTGGGTCACCCCTCCACTTT. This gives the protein CASRNPGQGGSPLHF.

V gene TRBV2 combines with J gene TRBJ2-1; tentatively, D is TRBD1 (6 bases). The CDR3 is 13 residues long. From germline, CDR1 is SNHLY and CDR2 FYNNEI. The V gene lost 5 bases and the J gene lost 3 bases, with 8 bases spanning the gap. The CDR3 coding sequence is TGTGCCAGCAGTTTGGACAGCTACAATGAGCAGTTCTTC. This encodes CASSLDSYNEQFF.

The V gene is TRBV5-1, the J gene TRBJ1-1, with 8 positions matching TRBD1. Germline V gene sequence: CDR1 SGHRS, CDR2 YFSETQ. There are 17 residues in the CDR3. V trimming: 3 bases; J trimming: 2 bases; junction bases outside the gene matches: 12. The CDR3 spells CASSSTDRAVYNTEAFF. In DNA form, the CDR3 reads TGCGCCAGCAGCTCCACGGACAGGGCGGTGTACAACACTGAAGCTTTCTTT.

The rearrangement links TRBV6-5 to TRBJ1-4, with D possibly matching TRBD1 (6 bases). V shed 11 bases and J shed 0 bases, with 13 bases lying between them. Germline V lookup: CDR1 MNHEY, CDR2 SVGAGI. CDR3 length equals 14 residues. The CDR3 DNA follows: TGTGCCGTCGGGGCAGGGGCAACTAATGAAAAACTGTTTTTT. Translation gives CAVGAGATNEKLFF.

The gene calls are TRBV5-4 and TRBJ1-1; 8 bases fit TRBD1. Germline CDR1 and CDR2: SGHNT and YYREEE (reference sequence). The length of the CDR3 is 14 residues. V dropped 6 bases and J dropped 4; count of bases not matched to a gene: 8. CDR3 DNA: TGTGCCAGCATCCTCGACAGGGGTGGCACTGAAGCTTTCTTT. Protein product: CASILDRGGTEAFF.

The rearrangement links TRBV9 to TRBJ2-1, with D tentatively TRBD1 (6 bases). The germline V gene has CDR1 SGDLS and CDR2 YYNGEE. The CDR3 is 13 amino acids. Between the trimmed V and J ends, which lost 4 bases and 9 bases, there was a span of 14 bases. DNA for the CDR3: TGTGCCAGCAGCCTTAAACAGGGATTTGAGCAGTTCTTC. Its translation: CASSLKQGFEQFF.

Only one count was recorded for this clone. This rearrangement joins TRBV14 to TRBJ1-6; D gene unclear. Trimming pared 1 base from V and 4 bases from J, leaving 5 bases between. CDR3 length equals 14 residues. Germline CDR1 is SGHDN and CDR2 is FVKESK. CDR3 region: CASSQGGYNSPLHF. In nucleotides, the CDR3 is TGTGCCAGCAGCCAAGGCGGATATAATTCACCCCTCCACTTT.

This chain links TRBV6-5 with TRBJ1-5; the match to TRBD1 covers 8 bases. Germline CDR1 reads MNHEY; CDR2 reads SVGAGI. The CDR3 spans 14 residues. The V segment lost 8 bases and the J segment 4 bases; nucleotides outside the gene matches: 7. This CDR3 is CASQGAVLNQPQHF. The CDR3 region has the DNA TGTGCCAGCCAGGGGGCTGTTTTAAATCAGCCCCAGCATTTT.

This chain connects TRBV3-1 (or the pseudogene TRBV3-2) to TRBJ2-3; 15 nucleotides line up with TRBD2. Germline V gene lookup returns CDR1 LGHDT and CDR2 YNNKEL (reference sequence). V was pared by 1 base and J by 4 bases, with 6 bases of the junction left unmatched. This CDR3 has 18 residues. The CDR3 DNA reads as TGTGCCAGCAGCCAAGGTGGGACTAGCGGGGGGTTCGCAGATACGCAGTATTTT. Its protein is CASSQGGTSGGFADTQYF.

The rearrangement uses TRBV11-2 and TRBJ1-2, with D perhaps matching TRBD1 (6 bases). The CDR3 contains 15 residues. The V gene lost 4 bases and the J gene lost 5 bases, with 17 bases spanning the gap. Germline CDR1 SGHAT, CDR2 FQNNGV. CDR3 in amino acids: CASSSTYREGYGYTF. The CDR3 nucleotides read TGTGCCAGCAGCTCTACGTACAGGGAGGGTTATGGCTACACCTTC.

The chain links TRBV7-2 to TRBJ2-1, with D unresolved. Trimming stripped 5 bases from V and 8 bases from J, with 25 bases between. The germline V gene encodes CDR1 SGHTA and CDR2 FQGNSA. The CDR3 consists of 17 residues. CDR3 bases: TGTGCCAGCAGCACCCGGGTGCGAGTGAGCTCCCCTCATGAGCAGTTCTTC. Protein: CASSTRVRVSSPHEQFF.

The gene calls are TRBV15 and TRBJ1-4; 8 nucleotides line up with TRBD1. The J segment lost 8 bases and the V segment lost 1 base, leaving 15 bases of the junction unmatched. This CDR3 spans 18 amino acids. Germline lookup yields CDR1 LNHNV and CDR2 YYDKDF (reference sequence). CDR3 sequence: CATSRAYRGYPTGEKLFF. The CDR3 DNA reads TGTGCCACCAGCAGAGCATACAGGGGGTACCCCACAGGCGAAAAACTGTTTTTT.

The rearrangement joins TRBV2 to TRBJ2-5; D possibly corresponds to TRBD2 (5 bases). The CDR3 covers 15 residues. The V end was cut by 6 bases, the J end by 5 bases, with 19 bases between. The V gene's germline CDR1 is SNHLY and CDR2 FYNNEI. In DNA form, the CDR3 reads TGTGCCAGCAGCATTATAGGACTCCCCCGGGAGACCCAGTACTTC. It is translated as CASSIIGLPRETQYF.

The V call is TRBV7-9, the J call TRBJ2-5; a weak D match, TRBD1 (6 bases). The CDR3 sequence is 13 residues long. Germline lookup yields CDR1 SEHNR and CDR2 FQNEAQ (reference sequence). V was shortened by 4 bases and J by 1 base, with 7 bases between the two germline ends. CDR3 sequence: CASSWDTQETQYF. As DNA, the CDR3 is TGTGCCAGCAGCTGGGACACCCAAGAGACCCAGTACTTC.

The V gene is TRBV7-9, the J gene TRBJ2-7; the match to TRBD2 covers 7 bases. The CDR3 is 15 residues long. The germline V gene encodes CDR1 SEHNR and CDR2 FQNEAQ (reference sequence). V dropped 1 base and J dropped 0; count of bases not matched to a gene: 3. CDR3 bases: TGTGCCAGCAGCTTAGGTGGCGGGAGCTCCTACGAGCAGTACTTC. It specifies CASSLGGGSSYEQYF. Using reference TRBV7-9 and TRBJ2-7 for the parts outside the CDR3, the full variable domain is DTGVSQNPRHKITKRGQNVTFRCDPISEHNRLYWYRQTLGQGPEFLTYFQNEAQLEKSRLLSDRFSAERPKGSFSTLEIQRTEQGDSAMYLCASSLGGGSSYEQYFGPGTRLTVT.